The 32 T cell receptor beta chains below all came from one sample that was sequenced in a study of blood T cell repertoires in COVID-19. Produced via immunoSEQ multiplex PCR; TCRdb's table is partial and in-frame only. The sample lists about 70,000 clones; 75% to 80% were seen once. The specimen sequenced was peripheral blood. All receptors come from a human donor in a cohort sampled during active COVID-19.

This clone appeared a single time. The V and J genes are TRBV3-1 (or the pseudogene TRBV3-2) and TRBJ1-1, with 9 bases identical to TRBD1. CDR3 length: 14 amino acids. V was pared by 0 bases and J by 8 bases, with 4 bases of the junction left unmatched. The germline gives CDR1 LGHDT, CDR2 YNNKEL (reference sequence). This CDR3 is CASSQESTGGEAFF. CDR3 sequence (DNA): TGTGCCAGCAGCCAAGAGTCGACAGGGGGAGAAGCTTTCTTT.

V usage is TRBV30 and J usage is TRBJ2-1; maybe TRBD2 (6 bases). This CDR3 is 12 amino acids long. Trimming removed 8 bases from V and 0 bases from J, with 8 bases in between. The germline gives CDR1 GTSNPN, CDR2 SVGIG (reference sequence). The CDR3, as DNA: TGTGCCCTGGGGGGCTCCTACAATGAGCAGTTCTTC. Translating it yields CALGGSYNEQFF. The variable domain in full, completed from reference TRBV30 and TRBJ2-1, reads SQTIHQWPATLVQPVGSPLSLECTVEGTSNPNLYWYRQAAGRGLQLLFYSVGIGQISSEVPQNLSASRPQDRQFILSSKKLLLSDSGFYLCALGGSYNEQFFGPGTRLTVL.

The J gene is TRBJ1-6, the V gene TRBV2, with D possibly matching TRBD1 (6 bases). The V gene lost 6 bases and the J gene lost 7 bases, with 16 bases spanning the gap. The CDR3 runs 15 residues. Per germline, CDR1 SNHLY and CDR2 FYNNEI. The CDR3 reads CASRDTGLENSPLHF. Written as DNA, the CDR3 is TGTGCCAGCAGGGACACAGGGCTTGAGAATTCACCCCTCCACTTT.

In its sample, this clone was seen once. The gene calls are TRBV5-1 and TRBJ2-2; a weak D match, TRBD2 (6 bases). V was shortened by 9 bases and J by 0 bases, with 18 bases between the two germline ends. Per the germline V gene, CDR1 is SGHRS and CDR2 is YFSETQ. CDR3 length: 16 amino acids. Written as DNA, the CDR3 is TGCGCCACCCGGGCGGGACTGTCTGCGAACACCGGGGAGCTGTTTTTT. It is translated as CATRAGLSANTGELFF.

V usage is TRBV10-1 and J usage is TRBJ2-2; no definite D call. The CDR3 is 16 amino acids. CDR1 is WNHNN, CDR2 SYGVQD, per germline (reference sequence). Deletions cut 7 bases from V and 4 bases from J, with 19 bases between. CDR3 nucleotide sequence: TGCGCCAGCAAAAAAGTAGGAGAGTTTGTCACCGGGGAGCTGTTTTTT. This translates into CASKKVGEFVTGELFF.

This clone has just one count. The chain couples TRBV2 to TRBJ1-4; D might be TRBD1 (6 bases). The CDR3 length is 15 residues. The germline V gene has CDR1 SNHLY and CDR2 FYNNEI. V lost 6 bases and J lost 8, with 19 bases in between. The CDR3 bases are TGTGCCAGCAGCCCGGGCACAGGGAAGGTGGAAAAACTGTTTTTT. Translated, it gives CASSPGTGKVEKLFF. Full variable domain (remainder filled in from reference TRBV2 and TRBJ1-4): EPEVTQTPSHQVTQMGQEVILRCVPISNHLYFYWYRQILGQKVEFLVSFYNNEISEKSEIFDDQFSVERPDGSNFTLKIRSTKLEDSAMYFCASSPGTGKVEKLFFGSGTQLSVL.

This chain joins TRBV5-8 and TRBJ2-7, with 8 bases aligning to TRBD1. In germline, CDR1 is SGHTS, CDR2 YDEGEE. Germline trimming cut 4 bases from V and 2 bases from J; bases unmatched to any gene: 5. The CDR3 totals 14 residues. The CDR3 protein is CASSPRTGPYEQYF. The CDR3 nucleotides read TGTGCCAGCAGCCCCCGGACAGGGCCCTACGAGCAGTACTTC.

The chain is built from TRBV27 and TRBJ2-7; TRBD2 is a possible D gene (6 bases). The CDR3 consists of 12 residues. Germline V gives CDR1 MNHEY, CDR2 SMNVEV (reference sequence). Trimming removed 2 bases from V and 7 bases from J, with 9 bases in between. In nucleotides, the CDR3 is TGTGCCAGCAGTTTAGGGGCGGGGGAGCAGTACTTC. Translated: CASSLGAGEQYF.

The rearrangement uses TRBV4-1 and TRBJ2-7; 11 bases match TRBD1. Germline CDR1 and CDR2: MGHRA and YSYEKL. The CDR3 covers 17 residues. The junction had 9 bases not matched to a gene; V was cut back by 2 bases and J by 3 bases. CDR3 sequence: CASSQTRSGTGGYEQYF. DNA of the CDR3: TGCGCCAGCAGCCAAACGCGTTCCGGGACAGGGGGCTACGAGCAGTACTTC.

In its sample, this clone was seen once. V usage is TRBV3-1 (or the pseudogene TRBV3-2) and J usage is TRBJ2-7; 8 bases map to TRBD1. Trimming at V came to 4 bases and at J to 6 bases, leaving 8 bases not matched to a gene. The CDR3 sequence is 14 residues long. Germline V gene sequence: CDR1 LGHDT, CDR2 YNNKEL (reference sequence). The CDR3 bases are TGTGCCAGCAGCCCCCAGGACAGGGATCTCGAGCAGTACTTC. The encoded protein is CASSPQDRDLEQYF.

J is TRBJ2-7 and V is TRBV14, with D hard to call. This CDR3 is 12 amino acids long. Trimming removed 2 bases from V and 3 bases from J, with 5 bases in between. Germline loops: CDR1 SGHDN, CDR2 FVKESK. In nucleotides, the CDR3 is TGTGCCAGCAGCCAATCTAACTACGAGCAGTACTTC. Its translation is CASSQSNYEQYF.

The chain joins TRBV5-4 to TRBJ2-2, with TRBD1 matching 8 bases. CDR1 SGHNT and CDR2 YYREEE come from the germline V gene (reference sequence). V lost 4 bases, J lost 1 base, and 3 bases stayed unmatched. This CDR3 contains 15 residues. The CDR3 region has the DNA TGTGCCAGCAGCCCAGGGGGCGGGAACACCGGGGAGCTGTTTTTT. It specifies CASSPGGGNTGELFF.

The chain carries TRBV11-2 and TRBJ2-1; 9 nucleotides align to TRBD2. Germline loops: CDR1 SGHAT, CDR2 FQNNGV. The V and J ends lost 5 bases and 3 bases, in that order; junction bases with no gene match: 8. The CDR3 has 16 residues. The DNA of the CDR3 is TGTGCCAGCAGCCTGAGCGGGGGGACCAGCTACAATGAGCAGTTCTTC. It translates to CASSLSGGTSYNEQFF. Full variable domain (missing parts from reference TRBV11-2 and TRBJ2-1): EAGVAQSPRYKIIEKRQSVAFWCNPISGHATLYWYQQILGQGPKLLIQFQNNGVVDDSQLPKDRFSAERLKGVDSTLKIQPAKLEDSAVYLCASSLSGGTSYNEQFFGPGTRLTVL.

The rearrangement links TRBV3-1 (or the pseudogene TRBV3-2) to TRBJ1-4, with D perhaps matching TRBD1 (5 bases). This CDR3 is 14 amino acids long. The germline V gene encodes CDR1 LGHDT and CDR2 YNNKEL (reference sequence). Trimming cost V 0 bases and J 7 bases, with 9 bases left between them. This CDR3 reads CASSQDAGIEKLFF. The CDR3, as DNA: TGTGCCAGCAGCCAAGATGCAGGGATTGAAAAACTGTTTTTT.

The chain uses TRBV29-1 and TRBJ2-7, with D unresolved. V lost 3 bases and J 3 bases, leaving 6 bases between the germline ends. This CDR3 has 11 residues. Germline V CDR1 and CDR2: SQVTM, ANQGSEA. The CDR3 region has the DNA TGCAGCGTTGACCAAAACTACGAGCAGTACTTC. Protein sequence: CSVDQNYEQYF.

V is TRBV27 and J is TRBJ2-1; 7 nucleotides align to TRBD2. Per germline, CDR1 MNHEY and CDR2 SMNVEV (reference sequence). V lost 2 bases, J lost 8 bases, and 9 bases stayed unmatched. This CDR3 region has 15 residues. The CDR3 spells CASSLNSGILDEQFF. CDR3 bases: TGTGCCAGCAGTTTAAACAGCGGGATATTGGATGAGCAGTTCTTC.

This chain joins TRBV4-2 and TRBJ1-1, with TRBD1 matching 7 bases. The CDR3 has 13 amino acids. Germline V gene sequence: CDR1 LGHNA, CDR2 YNFKEQ. V lost 6 bases, J lost 0 bases, and 1 base stayed unmatched. CDR3 sequence: CASRDRLNTEAFF. CDR3 DNA: TGTGCCAGCAGGGACAGGTTGAACACTGAAGCTTTCTTT.

The CDR3 coding sequence is TGCGCCAGCAGCTTGTCTGCAGGGGGCTATTCTGAAGCTTTCTTT. As protein: CASSLSAGGYSEAFF. The chain carries TRBV5-1 and TRBJ1-1, with 8 bases lining up with TRBD1. The CDR3 spans 15 residues. With 1 base clipped from V and 6 bases from J, the junction kept 8 bases outside the gene matches. Germline-derived CDR1 and CDR2 are SGHRS and YFSETQ.

The chain combines TRBV10-3 with TRBJ2-7; 7 bases line up with TRBD2. V gave up 4 bases and J gave up 5 bases; unmatched junction bases: 8. Germline-derived CDR1 and CDR2 are ENHRY and SYGVKD. This CDR3 spans 14 amino acids. The CDR3 region is CAISGGGNGHEQYF. The CDR3 DNA sequence: TGTGCCATCAGTGGGGGGGGAAACGGCCACGAGCAGTACTTC.

The rearrangement links TRBV18 to TRBJ2-7, with 7 bases that match TRBD1. CDR3 length: 14 amino acids. V trimming: 5 bases; J trimming: 2 bases; junction bases outside the gene matches: 6. The germline V gene has CDR1 KGHSH and CDR2 LQKENI. In nucleotides, the CDR3 is TGTGCCAGCTCAACCGGACAGGCAGCCTACGAGCAGTACTTC. This sequence encodes CASSTGQAAYEQYF.

This clone was seen a few times. This chain connects TRBV7-9 to TRBJ2-7, with D unresolved. V dropped 4 bases and J dropped 0 bases, with 19 bases sitting between them. Per the germline V gene, CDR1 is SEHNR and CDR2 is FQNEAQ (reference sequence). This CDR3 contains 17 residues. This chain's CDR3 is CASSSLDGPTSSYEQYF. As DNA, the CDR3 is TGTGCCAGCAGCTCCCTTGATGGGCCGACGAGCTCCTACGAGCAGTACTTC. The full variable domain, its missing parts supplied by reference TRBV7-9 and TRBJ2-7, is DTGVSQNPRHKITKRGQNVTFRCDPISEHNRLYWYRQTLGQGPEFLTYFQNEAQLEKSRLLSDRFSAERPKGSFSTLEIQRTEQGDSAMYLCASSSLDGPTSSYEQYFGPGTRLTVT.

This rearrangement joins TRBV4-2 to TRBJ1-1, with TRBD1 matching 9 bases. The germline V gene encodes CDR1 LGHNA and CDR2 YNFKEQ. The V segment lost 4 bases and the J segment 2 bases; nucleotides outside the gene matches: 2. The CDR3 runs to 14 residues. The CDR3 nucleotides are TGTGCCAGCAGCCGGACAGGGGATAACACTGAAGCTTTCTTT. It encodes CASSRTGDNTEAFF.

This clone was seen more than once but under ten times. The chain recombines TRBV24-1 with TRBJ2-1, with TRBD2 matching 7 bases. This CDR3 region has 15 residues. Germline V gene data show CDR1 as KGHDR and CDR2 as SFDVKD. The trim removed 4 bases at V and 1 base at J, leaving 3 bases unmatched. The CDR3 bases are TGTGCCACCAGTGACCCCGGGGGGTCCTACAATGAGCAGTTCTTC. This sequence encodes CATSDPGGSYNEQFF.

The rearrangement joins TRBV3-1 (or the pseudogene TRBV3-2) to TRBJ1-3, with D perhaps matching TRBD1 (5 bases). CDR3 size: 14 residues. V lost 0 bases and J 8 bases, leaving 11 bases between the germline ends. Germline V CDR1 and CDR2: LGHDT, YNNKEL (reference sequence). The CDR3: CASSQDGRAHTIYF. The CDR3 DNA sequence: TGTGCCAGCAGCCAAGATGGCAGGGCCCACACCATATATTTT.

The V call is TRBV2, the J call TRBJ2-7; TRBD1 agrees at 10 bases. The germline gives CDR1 SNHLY, CDR2 FYNNEI. V dropped 7 bases and J dropped 3; count of bases not matched to a gene: 6. The length of the CDR3 is 14 residues. This chain's CDR3 is CASKPGTGVYEQYF. In nucleotides, the CDR3 is TGTGCCAGCAAACCCGGGACAGGGGTCTACGAGCAGTACTTC. The whole variable domain, remainder taken from reference TRBV2 and TRBJ2-7, is EPEVTQTPSHQVTQMGQEVILRCVPISNHLYFYWYRQILGQKVEFLVSFYNNEISEKSEIFDDQFSVERPDGSNFTLKIRSTKLEDSAMYFCASKPGTGVYEQYFGPGTRLTVT.

The chain has TRBV29-1 and TRBJ2-7, with D possibly matching TRBD1 (6 bases). The CDR3 consists of 12 residues. V was clipped by 7 bases and J by 6 bases, with 16 bases between them. In germline, CDR1 is SQVTM, CDR2 ANQGSEA. The CDR3 reads CSAEGTGTEQYF. For the CDR3, the DNA is TGCAGCGCCGAGGGAACAGGGACCGAGCAGTACTTC.

In its sample, this clone was seen a few times. The chain couples TRBV2 to TRBJ1-2, with D uncertain. CDR1 and CDR2 from the germline V gene are SNHLY and FYNNEI. Between the trimmed V and J ends, which lost 7 bases and 4 bases, there was a span of 4 bases. This CDR3 region has 10 residues. This CDR3 reads CASTSYGYTF. The CDR3 DNA reads as TGTGCCAGCACTAGCTATGGCTACACCTTC.

As to this clone: Additional DNA sequences in this sample encode the identical CDR3. The V call is TRBV29-1, the J call TRBJ2-5, with D maybe TRBD1 (5 bases). There are 12 residues in the CDR3. V lost 2 bases and J 4 bases, leaving 8 bases between the germline ends. The V gene's germline CDR1 is SQVTM and CDR2 ANQGSEA. This CDR3 reads CSVEQGRETQYF. DNA of the CDR3: TGCAGCGTTGAACAGGGTAGAGAGACCCAGTACTTC. The entire variable domain, with the rest obtained from reference TRBV29-1 and TRBJ2-5, is as follows: SAVISQKPSRDICQRGTSLTIQCQVDSQVTMMFWYRQQPGQSLTLIATANQGSEATYESGFVIDKFPISRPNLTFSTLTVSNMSPEDSSIYLCSVEQGRETQYFGPGTRLLVL.

This clone has only a few counts. The V and J genes are TRBV15 and TRBJ2-7, with D possibly TRBD1 on 5 matching bases. The ends were cut back, 8 bases at V and 1 base at J, with 12 bases in the middle. The germline gives CDR1 LNHNV, CDR2 YYDKDF (reference sequence). This CDR3 comprises 13 residues. CDR3 in DNA: TGTGCCACCGCAGGGTCTCTTTCCTACGAGCAGTACTTC. This gives the protein CATAGSLSYEQYF. Drawing the rest from reference TRBV15 and TRBJ2-7, the complete variable domain is DAMVIQNPRYQVTQFGKPVTLSCSQTLNHNVMYWYQQKSSQAPKLLFHYYDKDFNNEADTPDNFQSRRPNTSFCFLDIRSPGLGDTAMYLCATAGSLSYEQYFGPGTRLTVT.

The chain couples TRBV5-5 to TRBJ2-5, with 11 nucleotides matching TRBD2. CDR1 and CDR2 from the germline V gene are SGHKS and YYEKEE (reference sequence). V shed 4 bases and J 5 bases; nucleotides not matched to a gene: 16. This CDR3 comprises 18 residues. Here the CDR3 reads CASSPWTSGRAGGETQYF. CDR3 nucleotide sequence: TGTGCCAGCAGCCCATGGACTAGCGGGCGGGCCGGGGGGGAGACCCAGTACTTC.

J is TRBJ1-4 and V is TRBV7-2; D not resolved. The CDR3 runs 15 residues. CDR1 SGHTA and CDR2 FQGNSA come from the germline V gene. The V gene lost 5 bases and the J gene lost 0 bases, with 10 bases spanning the gap. CDR3 protein: CASSPALATNEKLFF. The CDR3 nucleotides are TGTGCCAGCAGCCCCGCACTTGCAACTAATGAAAAACTGTTTTTT.

The CDR3 DNA is TGTGCCACCAGTGATCCTGTGACTAGCCTCATTAACAATGAGCAGTTCTTC. Translation gives CATSDPVTSLINNEQFF. The chain has TRBV24-1 and TRBJ2-1; 7 bases line up with TRBD2. The CDR3 loop spans 17 amino acids. CDR1 and CDR2 (germline): KGHDR, SFDVKD. The junction had 12 bases not matched to a gene; V was cut back by 3 bases and J by 5 bases.